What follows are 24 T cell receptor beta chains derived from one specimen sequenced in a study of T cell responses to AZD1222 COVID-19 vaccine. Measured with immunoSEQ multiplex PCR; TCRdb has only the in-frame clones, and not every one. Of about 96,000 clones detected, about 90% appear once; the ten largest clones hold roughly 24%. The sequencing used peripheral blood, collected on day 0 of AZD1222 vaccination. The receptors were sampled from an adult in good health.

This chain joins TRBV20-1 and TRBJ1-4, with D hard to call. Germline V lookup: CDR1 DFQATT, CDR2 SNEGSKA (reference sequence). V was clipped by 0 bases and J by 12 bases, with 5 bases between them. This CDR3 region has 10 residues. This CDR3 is CSARDSQLFF. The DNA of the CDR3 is TGCAGTGCTAGAGACTCCCAACTGTTTTTT.

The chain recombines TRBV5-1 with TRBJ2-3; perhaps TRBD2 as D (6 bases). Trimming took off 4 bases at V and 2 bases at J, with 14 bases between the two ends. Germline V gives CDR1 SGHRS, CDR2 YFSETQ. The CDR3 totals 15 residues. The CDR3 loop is CASSIIGGTTDTQYF. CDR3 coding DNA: TGCGCCAGCAGCATAATCGGAGGGACCACAGATACGCAGTATTTT.

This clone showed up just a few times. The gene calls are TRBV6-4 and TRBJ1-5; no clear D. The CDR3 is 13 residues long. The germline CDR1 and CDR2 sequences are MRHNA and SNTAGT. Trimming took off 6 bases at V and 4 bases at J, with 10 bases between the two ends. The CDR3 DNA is TGTGCCAGCAGCCCGAACAAAAATCAGCCCCAGCATTTT. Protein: CASSPNKNQPQHF.

The CDR3 DNA reads TGTGCCAGCAGCAGTCGCGGGACTAGCGGGACGGCCTCCTACGAGCAGTACTTC. As protein: CASSSRGTSGTASYEQYF. The V call is TRBV7-3, the J call TRBJ2-7; TRBD2 aligns across 13 bases. This CDR3 is 18 amino acids long. The trim removed 5 bases at V and 0 bases at J, leaving 10 bases unmatched. Germline V CDR1 and CDR2: SGHTA, FQGTGA.

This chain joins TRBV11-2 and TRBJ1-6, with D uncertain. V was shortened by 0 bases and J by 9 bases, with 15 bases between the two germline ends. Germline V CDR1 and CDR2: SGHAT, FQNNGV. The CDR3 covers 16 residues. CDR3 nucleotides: TGTGCCAGCAGCTTAGAGGGAACAGCCCCTGGTTCACCCCTCCACTTT. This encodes CASSLEGTAPGSPLHF.

The CDR3 region is CAWSTPGGVPYNEQFF. The CDR3 region has the DNA TGTGCCTGGAGTACCCCTGGGGGGGTTCCCTACAATGAGCAGTTCTTC. The V call is TRBV30, the J call TRBJ2-1; 7 positions match TRBD2. The CDR3 is 16 amino acids. Germline CDR1 and CDR2: GTSNPN and SVGIG (reference sequence). J gave up 2 bases and V 2 bases, and 9 bases lay outside the gene matches.

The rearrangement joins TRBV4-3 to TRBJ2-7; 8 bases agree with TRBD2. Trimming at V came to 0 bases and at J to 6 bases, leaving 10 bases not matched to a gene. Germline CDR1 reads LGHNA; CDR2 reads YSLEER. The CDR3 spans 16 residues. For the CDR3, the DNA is TGCGCCAGCAGCCAAGACCTCCCGGGGGGGCCAGGCGAGCAGTACTTC. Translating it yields CASSQDLPGGPGEQYF.

CDR3 in amino acids: CASSSYQNTDTQYF. The CDR3 nucleotides are TGTGCCAGCAGCTCTTACCAGAACACAGATACGCAGTATTTT. The rearrangement uses TRBV7-2 and TRBJ2-3; no definite D call. Trimming left V 4 bases short and J 2 bases short, with 10 bases between. The CDR3 length is 14 residues. Germline assignment: CDR1 SGHTA and CDR2 FQGNSA.

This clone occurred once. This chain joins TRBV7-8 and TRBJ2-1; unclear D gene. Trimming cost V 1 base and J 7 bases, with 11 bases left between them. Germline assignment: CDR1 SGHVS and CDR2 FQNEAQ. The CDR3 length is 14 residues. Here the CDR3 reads CASSLDIVLNEQFF. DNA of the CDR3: TGTGCCAGCAGCTTAGATATCGTACTAAATGAGCAGTTCTTC.

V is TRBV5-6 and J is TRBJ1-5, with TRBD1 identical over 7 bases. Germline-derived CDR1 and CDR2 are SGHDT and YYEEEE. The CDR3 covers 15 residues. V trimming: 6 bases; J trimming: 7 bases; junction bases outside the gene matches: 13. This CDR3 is CASTRSTGTGQPQHF. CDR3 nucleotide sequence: TGTGCCAGCACCCGGTCGACAGGGACCGGGCAGCCCCAGCATTTT.

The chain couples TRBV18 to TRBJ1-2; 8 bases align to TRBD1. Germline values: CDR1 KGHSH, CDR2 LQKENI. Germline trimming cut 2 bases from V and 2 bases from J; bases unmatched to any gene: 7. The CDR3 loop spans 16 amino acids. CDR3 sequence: CASSPTGQGSNYGYTF. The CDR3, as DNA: TGTGCCAGCTCACCAACCGGACAGGGATCCAACTATGGCTACACCTTC.

The CDR3 spells CASSFRGEDQPQHF. CDR3 nucleotide sequence: TGTGCCAGCAGCTTTCGGGGGGAAGATCAGCCCCAGCATTTT. J is TRBJ1-5 and V is TRBV5-6; D perhaps matches TRBD1 (5 bases). Trimming pared 2 bases from V and 5 bases from J, leaving 11 bases between. The CDR3 sequence is 14 residues long. In germline, CDR1 is SGHDT, CDR2 YYEEEE.

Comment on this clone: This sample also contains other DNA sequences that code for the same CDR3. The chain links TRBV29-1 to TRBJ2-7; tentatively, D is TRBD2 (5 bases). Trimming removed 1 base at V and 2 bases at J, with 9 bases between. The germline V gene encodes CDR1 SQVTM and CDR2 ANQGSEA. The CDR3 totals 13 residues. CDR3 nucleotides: TGCAGCGTTGAAGGCCGGGGTACCTACGAGCAGTACTTC. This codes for CSVEGRGTYEQYF.

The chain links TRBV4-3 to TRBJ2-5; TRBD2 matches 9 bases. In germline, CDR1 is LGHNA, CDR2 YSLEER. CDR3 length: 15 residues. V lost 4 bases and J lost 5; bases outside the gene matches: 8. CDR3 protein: CASSRLAGDGETQYF. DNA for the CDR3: TGCGCCAGCAGCCGCTTAGCGGGAGATGGGGAGACCCAGTACTTC.

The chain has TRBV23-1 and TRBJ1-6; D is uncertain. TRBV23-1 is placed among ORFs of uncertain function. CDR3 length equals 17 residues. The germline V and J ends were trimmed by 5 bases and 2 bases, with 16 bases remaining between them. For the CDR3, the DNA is TGCGCCAGCAGTAAGTGGCAGCACAGTGCCTATAATTCACCCCTCCACTTT. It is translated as CASSKWQHSAYNSPLHF.

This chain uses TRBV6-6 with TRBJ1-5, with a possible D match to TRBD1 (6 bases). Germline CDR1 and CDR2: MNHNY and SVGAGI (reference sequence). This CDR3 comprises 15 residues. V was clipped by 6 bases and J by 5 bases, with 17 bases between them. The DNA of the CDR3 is TGTGCCAGCAGGGAGGTCGGTAGGGGGGATCAGCCCCAGCATTTT. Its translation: CASREVGRGDQPQHF.

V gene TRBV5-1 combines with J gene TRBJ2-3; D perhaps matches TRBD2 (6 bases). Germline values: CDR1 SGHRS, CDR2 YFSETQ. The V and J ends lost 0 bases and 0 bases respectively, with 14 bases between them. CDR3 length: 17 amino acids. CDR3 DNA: TGCGCCAGCAGCTTGGACGCCCCGCGGGATAGCACAGATACGCAGTATTTT. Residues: CASSLDAPRDSTDTQYF.

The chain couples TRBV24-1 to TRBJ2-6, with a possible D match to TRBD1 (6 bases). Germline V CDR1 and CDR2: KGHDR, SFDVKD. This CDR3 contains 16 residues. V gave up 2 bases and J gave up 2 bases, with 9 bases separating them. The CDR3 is CATSDSRGPGANVLTF. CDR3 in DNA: TGTGCCACCAGTGATTCCAGGGGCCCTGGGGCCAACGTCCTGACTTTC.

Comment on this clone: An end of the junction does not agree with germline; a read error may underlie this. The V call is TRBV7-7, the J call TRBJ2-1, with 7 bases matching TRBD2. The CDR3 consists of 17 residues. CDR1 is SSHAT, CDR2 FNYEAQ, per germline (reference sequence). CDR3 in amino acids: CASSPQVGGSPIGEQFF. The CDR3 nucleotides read TGTGCTAGCAGCCCCCAAGTGGGCGGGAGTCCCATCGGCGAGCAGTTCTTC.

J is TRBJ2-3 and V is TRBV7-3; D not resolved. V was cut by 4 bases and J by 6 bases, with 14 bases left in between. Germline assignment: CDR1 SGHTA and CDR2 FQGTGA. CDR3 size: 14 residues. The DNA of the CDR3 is TGTGCCAGCAGCTCCTCGTATGGCTCGGATACGCAGTATTTT. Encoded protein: CASSSSYGSDTQYF.

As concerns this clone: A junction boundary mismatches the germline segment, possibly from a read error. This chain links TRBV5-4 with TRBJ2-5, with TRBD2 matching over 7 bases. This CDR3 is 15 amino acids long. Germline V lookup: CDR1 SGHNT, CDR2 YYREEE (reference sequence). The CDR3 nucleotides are TGTGCCAGCAGCCTGATGGGGCGCCGGGGGGAGACCCAATACTTC. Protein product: CASSLMGRRGETQYF.

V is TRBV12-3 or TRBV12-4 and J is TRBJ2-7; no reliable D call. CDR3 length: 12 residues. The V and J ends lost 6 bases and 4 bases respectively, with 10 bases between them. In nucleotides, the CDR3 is TGTGCCAGCAGCCCCGGACGGTACGAGCAGTACTTC. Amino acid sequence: CASSPGRYEQYF.

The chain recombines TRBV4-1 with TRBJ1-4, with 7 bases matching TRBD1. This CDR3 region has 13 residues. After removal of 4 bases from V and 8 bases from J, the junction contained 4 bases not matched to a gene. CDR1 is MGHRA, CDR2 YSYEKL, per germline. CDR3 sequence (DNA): TGCGCCAGCAGCCTGACAGGGAGCGAAAAACTGTTTTTT. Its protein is CASSLTGSEKLFF.

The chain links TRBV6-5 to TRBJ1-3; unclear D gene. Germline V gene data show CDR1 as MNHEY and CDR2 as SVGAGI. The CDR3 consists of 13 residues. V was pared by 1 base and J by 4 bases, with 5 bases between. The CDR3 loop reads CASSYFGGNTIYF. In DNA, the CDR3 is TGTGCCAGCAGTTACTTTGGGGGAAACACCATATATTTT.